The clone carrying this TCR beta chain has at least ten counts. Its antigen is currently unknown. Patients underwent thyroid surgery, and none had received any treatment before it. The CDR3 extends over 15 amino acids. The ends were cut back, 7 bases at V and 1 base at J, with 14 bases in the middle. Per the germline V gene, CDR1 is LNHDA and CDR2 is SQIVND (reference sequence). TCRdb re-called the PCR reads through MiXCR. Of some 38,000 clones in the sample, roughly 14% were seen once. This record comes from a study of metastatic and nonmetastatic thyroid tumors. Study-wide results and caveats: Reported TCR beta diversity, measured in blood and tumor, was significantly higher for malignant thyroid tumors than for benign nodules.

V is TRBV19 and J is TRBJ2-1; maybe TRBD1 (5 bases). This TCR was sampled from a female donor with papillary thyroid cancer or a benign thyroid nodule (not recorded which). Some clones in this sample may be carry-over from other donors' samples. Sequenced input: blood. The CDR3 sequence is CASNPGRTSYNEQFF. CDR3 nucleotides: TGTGCCAGTAACCCCGGCCGGACATCCTACAATGAGCAGTTCTTC.